A selection of T cell receptor beta chains follows, all from one sample in a study of blood T cell repertoires in COVID-19. Clones were read by immunoSEQ multiplex PCR, and TCRdb kept only the in-frame ones, dropping some. The sample has roughly 350,000 clones, about 90% seen once; the top ten hold more than 3%. The source material was peripheral blood. The receptors shown here come from a woman aged 18-30 years who had recovered from COVID-19. The CDR3 runs from the conserved cysteine through the conserved F or W. Each record gives: V gene, CDR3 protein.

V: TRBV19
CDR3: CASSIEDTLNTEAFF

V: TRBV15
CDR3: CATSGSGTGGLWGIEKLFF

V: TRBV5-1
CDR3: CASSLAGQQETQYF

V: TRBV19
CDR3: CASSRQGGNEKLFF

V: TRBV10-3
CDR3: CAIRTPGQGGETQYF

V: TRBV27
CDR3: CASSFSTGGGGYTF

V: TRBV6-5
CDR3: CASSYGTGTEAFF

V: TRBV6-5
CDR3: CASRRDGMNTGELFF

V: TRBV4-1
CDR3: CASSQEGRARPEAFF

V: TRBV7-9
CDR3: CASRFGENTEAFF

V: TRBV9
CDR3: CASSVATTPRDTIYF

V: TRBV5-4
CDR3: CASRPGTSAYNEQFF

V: TRBV21-1
CDR3: CASRIYRLGRHPSTGELFF

V: TRBV6-2/TRBV6-3
CDR3: CASSGSRGSTDTQYF

V: TRBV7-2
CDR3: CASSFTGTGTYGYTF

V: TRBV19
CDR3: CASSIMSTGANVLTF

V: TRBV18
CDR3: CASSSRLAGVDTQYF